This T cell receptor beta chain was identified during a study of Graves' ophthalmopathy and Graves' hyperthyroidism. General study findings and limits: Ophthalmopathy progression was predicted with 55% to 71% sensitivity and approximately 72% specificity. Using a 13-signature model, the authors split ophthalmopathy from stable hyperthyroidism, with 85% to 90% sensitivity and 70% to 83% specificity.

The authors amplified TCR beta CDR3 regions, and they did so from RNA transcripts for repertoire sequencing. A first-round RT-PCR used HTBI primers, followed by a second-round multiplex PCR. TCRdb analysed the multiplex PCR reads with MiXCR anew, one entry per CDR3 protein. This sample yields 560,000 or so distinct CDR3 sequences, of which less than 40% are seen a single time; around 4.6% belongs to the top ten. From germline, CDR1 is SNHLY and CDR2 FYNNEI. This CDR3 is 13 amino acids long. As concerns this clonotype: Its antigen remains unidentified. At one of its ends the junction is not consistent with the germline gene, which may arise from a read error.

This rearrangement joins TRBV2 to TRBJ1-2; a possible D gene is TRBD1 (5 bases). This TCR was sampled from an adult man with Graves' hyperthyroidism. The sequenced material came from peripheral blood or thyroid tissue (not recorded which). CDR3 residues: CANTPPRQYGYIF. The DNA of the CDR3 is TGTGCCAACACACCCCCCAGACAGTATGGCTACATCTTC. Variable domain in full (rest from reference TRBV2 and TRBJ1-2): EPEVTQTPSHQVTQMGQEVILRCVPISNHLYFYWYRQILGQKVEFLVSFYNNEISEKSEIFDDQFSVERPDGSNFTLKIRSTKLEDSAMYFCANTPPRQYGYIFGSGTRLTVV.